This T cell receptor (beta chain) was found in a study of beta chain features in type 1 diabetes. Study-wide points: HLA influence on TCRB rearrangement stayed unresolved here. The naive, central memory and Treg TCRB repertoires looked more alike in patients than they did in healthy donors.

The CDR3 sequence is 14 residues long. From germline, CDR1 is KGHSH and CDR2 LQKENI. V lost 3 bases to trimming and J lost 6 bases, with 15 bases between them. Expressed TCRB transcripts got sequenced, as all isolated RNA was reverse transcribed. An average of approximately 4 million reads was obtained for naive, central memory and regulatory T cell samples. Sequenced by immunoSEQ multiplex PCR; TCRdb stores in-frame clones only, minus some. The sample gives 150,000 to 190,000 clones, around 8% of which show up once; approximately 0.69% is in the top ten. Only a few counts were recorded for this clone. What it binds is unknown.

The origin of this receptor is a man younger than 30 in good health. The sequenced sample was central memory CD4+ T cells from blood. V usage is TRBV18 and J usage is TRBJ2-7; no clear D gene. The CDR3 DNA reads TGTGCCAGCTCACCCTTTGGGCCCCCAAGCGAGCAGTACTTC. It encodes CASSPFGPPSEQYF. Drawing the rest from reference TRBV18 and TRBJ2-7, the complete variable domain is NAGVMQNPRHLVRRRGQEARLRCSPMKGHSHVYWYRQLPEEGLKFMVYLQKENIIDESGMPKERFSAEFPKEGPSILRIQQVVRGDSAAYFCASSPFGPPSEQYFGPGTRLTVT.